This T cell receptor (beta chain) was recorded in a study of identical twins. Study-wide results and caveats: With abundant cord blood beta clonotypes, insertions were fewer; memory repertoires showed no such pattern. Conclusions rested on cross-sectional statistics rather than following the same donors.

The CDR3 runs 18 residues. Per the germline V gene, CDR1 is SGHKS and CDR2 is YYEKEE (reference sequence). V lost 5 bases to trimming and J lost 3 bases; unmatched junction nucleotides: 9. Points on this clonotype: Antigen: not known.

TCRdb processed the 5' RACE reads anew with MiXCR; each CDR3 protein has one entry. The top ten clones hold 0.25% to 0.3% of a sample with around 1.7 million distinct CDR3 sequences, less than 40% of them seen once. This clonotype was sampled from a newborn girl in good health. The gene calls are TRBV5-5 and TRBJ2-1; 15 bases line up with TRBD2. Sequencing input: cord blood. The CDR3: CASRLRTSGGAIYNEQFF. CDR3 DNA: TGTGCCAGCAGACTTAGGACTAGCGGGGGGGCGATCTACAATGAGCAGTTCTTC.